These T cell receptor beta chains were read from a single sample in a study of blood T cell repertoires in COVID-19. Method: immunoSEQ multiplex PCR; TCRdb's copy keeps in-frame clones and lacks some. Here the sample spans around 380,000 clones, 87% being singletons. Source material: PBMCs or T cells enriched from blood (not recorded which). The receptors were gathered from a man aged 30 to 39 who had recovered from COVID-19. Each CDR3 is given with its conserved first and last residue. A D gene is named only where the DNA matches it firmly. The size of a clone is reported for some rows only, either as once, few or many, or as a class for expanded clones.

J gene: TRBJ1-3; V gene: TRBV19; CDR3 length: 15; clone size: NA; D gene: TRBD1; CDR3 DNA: TGTGCCAGTAGTATTCTACAGGGGTCTGGAAACACCATATATTTT; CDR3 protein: CASSILQGSGNTIYF
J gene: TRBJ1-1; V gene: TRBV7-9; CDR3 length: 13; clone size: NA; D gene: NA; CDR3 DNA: TGTGCCAGCGGACGACAGAAGAACACTGAAGCTTTCTTT; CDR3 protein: CASGRQKNTEAFF
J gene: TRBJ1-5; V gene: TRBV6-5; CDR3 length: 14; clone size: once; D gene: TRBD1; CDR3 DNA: TGTGCCAGCAGTCGAGGGACAGATAATCAGCCCCAGCATTTT; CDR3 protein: CASSRGTDNQPQHF
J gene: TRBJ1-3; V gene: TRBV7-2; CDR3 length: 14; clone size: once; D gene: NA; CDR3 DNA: TGTGCCAGCAGCTTACCGAGCTCTGGAAACACCATATATTTT; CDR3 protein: CASSLPSSGNTIYF
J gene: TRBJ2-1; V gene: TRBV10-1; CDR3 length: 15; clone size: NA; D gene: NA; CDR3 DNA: TGCGCCAGCAGTGAGGACGGGAGCTCCTACAATGAGCAGTTCTTC; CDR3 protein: CASSEDGSSYNEQFF
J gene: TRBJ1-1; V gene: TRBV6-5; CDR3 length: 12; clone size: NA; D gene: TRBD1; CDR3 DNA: TGTGCCAGCAGTACGGGACAGGCTGAAGCTTTCTTT; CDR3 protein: CASSTGQAEAFF
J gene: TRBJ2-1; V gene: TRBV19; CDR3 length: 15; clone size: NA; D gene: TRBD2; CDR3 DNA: TGTGCCAGTAGTATGGGGGCTAGCGGGTACAATGAGCAGTTCTTC; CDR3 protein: CASSMGASGYNEQFF
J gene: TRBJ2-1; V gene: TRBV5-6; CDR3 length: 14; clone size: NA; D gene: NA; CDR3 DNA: TGTGCCAGCAGCTTGGCCAGGGTTTCCAATGAGCAGTTCTTC; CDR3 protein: CASSLARVSNEQFF
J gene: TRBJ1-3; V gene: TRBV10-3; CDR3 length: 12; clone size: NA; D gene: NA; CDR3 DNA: TGTGCCATATCTCCCTCTGGAAACACCATATATTTT; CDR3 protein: CAISPSGNTIYF
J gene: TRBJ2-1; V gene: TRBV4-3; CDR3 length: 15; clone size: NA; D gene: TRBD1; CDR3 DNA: TGCGCCAGCAGCCAGGAGACAGGGTCCTACAATGAGCAGTTCTTC; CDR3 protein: CASSQETGSYNEQFF
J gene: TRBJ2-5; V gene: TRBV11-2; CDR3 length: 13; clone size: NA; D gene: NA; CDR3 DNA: TGTGCCAGCAGCTTAGTTGCGGGAGAGACCCAGTACTTC; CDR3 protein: CASSLVAGETQYF
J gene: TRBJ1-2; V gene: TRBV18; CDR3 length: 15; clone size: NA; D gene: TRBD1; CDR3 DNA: TGTGCCAGCTCACCGGGGACAGGGGGTCACTATGGCTACACCTTC; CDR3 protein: CASSPGTGGHYGYTF
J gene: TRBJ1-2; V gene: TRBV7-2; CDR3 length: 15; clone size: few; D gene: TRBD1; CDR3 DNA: TGTGCCAGCAGCTTAGTTTCAGGACAGGGGAGTGGCTACACCTTC; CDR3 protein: CASSLVSGQGSGYTF
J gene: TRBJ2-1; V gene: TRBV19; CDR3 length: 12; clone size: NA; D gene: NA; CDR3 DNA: TGTGCCAGTACATCAGGGAACGAGGAGCAGTTCTTC; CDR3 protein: CASTSGNEEQFF
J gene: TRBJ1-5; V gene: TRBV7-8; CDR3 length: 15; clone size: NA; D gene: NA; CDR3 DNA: TGTGCCAGCAGCTTAGGCAGGGGTGTGGTTCAGCCCCAGCATTTT; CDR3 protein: CASSLGRGVVQPQHF
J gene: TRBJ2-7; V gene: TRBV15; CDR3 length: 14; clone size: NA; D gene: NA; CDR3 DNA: TGTGCCACCAGCACCAGGACATTTTCCTACGAGCAGTACTTC; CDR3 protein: CATSTRTFSYEQYF
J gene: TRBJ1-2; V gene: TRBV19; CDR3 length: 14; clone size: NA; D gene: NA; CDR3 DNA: TGTGCCAGTAGTATGTGGGGGCGGCCAGATGGCTACACCTTC; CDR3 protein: CASSMWGRPDGYTF
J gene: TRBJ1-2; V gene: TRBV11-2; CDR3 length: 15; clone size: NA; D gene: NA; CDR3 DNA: TGTGCCAGCAGCACGGCCACAGGGATCCTCTATGGCTACACCTTC; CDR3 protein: CASSTATGILYGYTF
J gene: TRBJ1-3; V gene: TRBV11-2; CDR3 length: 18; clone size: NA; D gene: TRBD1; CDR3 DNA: TGTGCCAGCAGCTCAAGAGGGGTCGACAGGGACTCTGGAAACACCATATATTTT; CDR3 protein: CASSSRGVDRDSGNTIYF
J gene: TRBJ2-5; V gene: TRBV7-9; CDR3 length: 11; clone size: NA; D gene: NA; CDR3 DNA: TGTGCCAGCAGCTCTCAAGAGACCCAGTACTTC; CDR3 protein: CASSSQETQYF
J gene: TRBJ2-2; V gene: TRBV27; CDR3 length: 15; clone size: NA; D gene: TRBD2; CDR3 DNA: TGTGCCAGCGGAGTTCCGGGACTAGCTGGCGGGGAGCTGTTTTTT; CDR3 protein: CASGVPGLAGGELFF
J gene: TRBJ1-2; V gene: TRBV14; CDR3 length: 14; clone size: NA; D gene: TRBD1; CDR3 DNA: TGTGCCAGCAGCCACGACAGGGGCCTCTATGGCTACACCTTC; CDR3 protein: CASSHDRGLYGYTF
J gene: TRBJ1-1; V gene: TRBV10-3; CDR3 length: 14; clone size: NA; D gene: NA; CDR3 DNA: TGTGCCATCAGTGAAGCGGGTACGAACACTGAAGCTTTCTTT; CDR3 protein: CAISEAGTNTEAFF
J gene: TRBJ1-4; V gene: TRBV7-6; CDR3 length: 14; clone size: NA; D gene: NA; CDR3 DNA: TGTGCCAGCAGCTTAGAATATTCCGGTGAAAAACTGTTTTTT; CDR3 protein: CASSLEYSGEKLFF
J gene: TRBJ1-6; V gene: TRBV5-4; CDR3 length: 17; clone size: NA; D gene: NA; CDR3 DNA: TGTGCCAGCAGCTTGCGCTTGGGCCCGGGAATTAATTCACCCCTCCACTTT; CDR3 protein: CASSLRLGPGINSPLHF
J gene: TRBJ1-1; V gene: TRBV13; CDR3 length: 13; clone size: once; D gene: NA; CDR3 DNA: TGTGCCAGCAGCTGGGGAGGCGGGCTTGAAGCTTTCTTT; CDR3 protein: CASSWGGGLEAFF
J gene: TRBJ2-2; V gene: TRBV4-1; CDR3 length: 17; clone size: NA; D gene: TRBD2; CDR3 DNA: TGCGCCAGCAGCCAAAGTCTAGCGGGGGGGCCGATCGGGGAGCTGTTTTTT; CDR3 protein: CASSQSLAGGPIGELFF
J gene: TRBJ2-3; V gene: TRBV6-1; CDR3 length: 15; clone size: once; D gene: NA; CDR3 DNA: TGTGCCAGCAGTGAAGTGGACATCATCACAGATACGCAGTATTTT; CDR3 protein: CASSEVDIITDTQYF
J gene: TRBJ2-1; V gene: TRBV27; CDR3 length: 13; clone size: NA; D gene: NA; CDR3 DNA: TGTGCCAGCAGCTCCGAAAACGGCGGCAGGCAGTTCTTC; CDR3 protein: CASSSENGGRQFF
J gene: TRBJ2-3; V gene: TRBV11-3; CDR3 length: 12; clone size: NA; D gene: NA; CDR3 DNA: TGTGCCAGCAGCCTCCCAACGGGTACGCAGTATTTT; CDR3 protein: CASSLPTGTQYF
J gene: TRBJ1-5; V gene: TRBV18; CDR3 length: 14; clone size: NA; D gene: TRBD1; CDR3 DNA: TGTGCCAGCTCACCAACAGGGGGCGTTCAGCCCCAGCATTTT; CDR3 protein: CASSPTGGVQPQHF
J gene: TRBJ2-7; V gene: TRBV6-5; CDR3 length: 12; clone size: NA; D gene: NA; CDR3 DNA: TGTGCCAGCTCCCCTCCTTTTTACGAGCAGTACTTC; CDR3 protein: CASSPPFYEQYF
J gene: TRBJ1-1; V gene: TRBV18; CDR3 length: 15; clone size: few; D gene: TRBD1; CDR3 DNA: TGTGCCAGCTCAGTCCGGGACAGGGGCGAGATGGGAGCTTTCTTT; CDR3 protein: CASSVRDRGEMGAFF
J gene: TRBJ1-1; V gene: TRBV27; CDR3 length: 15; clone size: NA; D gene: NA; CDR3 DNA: TGTGCCAGCAGGATCAACAGGGTGGGGAACACTGAAGCTTTCTTT; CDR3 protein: CASRINRVGNTEAFF
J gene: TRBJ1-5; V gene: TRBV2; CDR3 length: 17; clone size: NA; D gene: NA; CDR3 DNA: TGTGCCAGCAGGGGCCAAACATCCCTCCTACCGGATCAGCCCCAGCATTTT; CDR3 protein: CASRGQTSLLPDQPQHF
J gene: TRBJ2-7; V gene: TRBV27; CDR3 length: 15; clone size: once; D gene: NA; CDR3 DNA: TGTGCCAGCAGTTCCCGTTCCAGGGGTTTCTACGAGCAGTACTTC; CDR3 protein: CASSSRSRGFYEQYF
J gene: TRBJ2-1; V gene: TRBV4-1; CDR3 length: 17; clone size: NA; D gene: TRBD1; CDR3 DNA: TGCGCCAGCAGCCAAGCCTGGAGCAGGGGGCTGTACAATGAGCAGTTCTTC; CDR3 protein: CASSQAWSRGLYNEQFF
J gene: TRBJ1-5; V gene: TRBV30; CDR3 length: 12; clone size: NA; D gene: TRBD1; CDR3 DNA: TGTGCCTTACGACAGGGGGGGCAGCCCCAGCATTTT; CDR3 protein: CALRQGGQPQHF
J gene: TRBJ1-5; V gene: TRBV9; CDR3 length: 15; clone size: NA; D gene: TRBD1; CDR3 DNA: TGTGCCAGCAGCGCTTGGACAGGGGAGGGTCAGCCCCAGCATTTT; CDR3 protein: CASSAWTGEGQPQHF
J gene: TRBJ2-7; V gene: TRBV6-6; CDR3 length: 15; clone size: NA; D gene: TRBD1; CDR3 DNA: TGTGCCAGCAGGGGACAGGGGGCGTACTCCTACGAGCAGTACTTC; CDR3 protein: CASRGQGAYSYEQYF
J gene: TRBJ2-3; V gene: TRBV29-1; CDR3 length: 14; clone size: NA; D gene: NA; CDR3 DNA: TGCAGCGTTGTGAAGGTGGCGGGGGCCGATACGCAGTATTTT; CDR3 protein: CSVVKVAGADTQYF
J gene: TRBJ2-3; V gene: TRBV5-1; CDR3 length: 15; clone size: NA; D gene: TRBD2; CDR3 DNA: TGCGCCAGCAGCTTGGGACGGGGGGGCTCAGATACGCAGTATTTT; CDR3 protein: CASSLGRGGSDTQYF
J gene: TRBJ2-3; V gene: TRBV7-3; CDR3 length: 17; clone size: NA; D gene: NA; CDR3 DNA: TGTGCCAGCAGCTCCCTGGAGTCGGGGGTTGGAGCAGATACGCAGTATTTT; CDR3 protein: CASSSLESGVGADTQYF
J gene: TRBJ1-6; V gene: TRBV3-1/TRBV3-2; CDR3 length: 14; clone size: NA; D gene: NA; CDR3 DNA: TGTGCCAGCAGCCTCCCACAGGGCAGGTCACCCCTCCACTTT; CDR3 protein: CASSLPQGRSPLHF
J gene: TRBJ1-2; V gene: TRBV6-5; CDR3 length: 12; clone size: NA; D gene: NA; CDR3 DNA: TGTGCCACTTCTCAAGACAAGAATGGCTACACCTTC; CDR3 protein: CATSQDKNGYTF
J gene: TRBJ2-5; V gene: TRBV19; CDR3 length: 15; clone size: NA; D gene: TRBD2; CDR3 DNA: TGTGCCAGTAGTATGTGGGGGGAGGGCCAAGAGACCCAGTACTTC; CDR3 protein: CASSMWGEGQETQYF
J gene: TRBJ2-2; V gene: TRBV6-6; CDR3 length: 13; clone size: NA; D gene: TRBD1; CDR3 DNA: TGTGCCAGCATCCTACAGGGGACCGGGGAGCTGTTTTTT; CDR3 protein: CASILQGTGELFF
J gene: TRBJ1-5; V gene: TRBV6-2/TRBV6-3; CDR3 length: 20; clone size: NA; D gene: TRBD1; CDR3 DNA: TGTGCCAGCAGTTACTCGAGGGGACAGGGGGTCCCCCTGAGCAATCAGCCCCAGCATTTT; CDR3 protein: CASSYSRGQGVPLSNQPQHF
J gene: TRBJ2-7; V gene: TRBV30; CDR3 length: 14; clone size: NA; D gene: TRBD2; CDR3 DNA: TGTGCCTGGAGTGTCGGGACTAGCGGTCTCGAGCAGTACTTC; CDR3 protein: CAWSVGTSGLEQYF
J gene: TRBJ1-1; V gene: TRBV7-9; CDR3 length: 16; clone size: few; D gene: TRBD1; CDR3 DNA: TGTGCCAGCAGCTTAGTAGGACAGGAGATGAACACTGAAGCTTTCTTT; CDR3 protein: CASSLVGQEMNTEAFF
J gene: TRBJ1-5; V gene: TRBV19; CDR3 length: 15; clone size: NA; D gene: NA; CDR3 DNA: TGTGCCAGTCGGACAGCCCATGACAGCAATCAGCCCCAGCATTTT; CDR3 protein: CASRTAHDSNQPQHF
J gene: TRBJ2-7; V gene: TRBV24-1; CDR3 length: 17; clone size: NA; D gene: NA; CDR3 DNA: TGTGCCACCAGTGACCACCGTACGGGGAAAATGGCCTACGAGCAGTACTTC; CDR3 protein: CATSDHRTGKMAYEQYF
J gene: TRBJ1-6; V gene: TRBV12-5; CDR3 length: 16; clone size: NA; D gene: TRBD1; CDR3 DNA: TGTGCTAGTGGCTTAGGGGGCCCCAAGCCTAATTCACCCCTCCACTTT; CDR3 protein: CASGLGGPKPNSPLHF
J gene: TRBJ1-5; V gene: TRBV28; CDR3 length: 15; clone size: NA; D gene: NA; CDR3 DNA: TGTGCCAGCAACGGGGCCGGACAGCACAATCAGCCCCAGCATTTT; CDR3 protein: CASNGAGQHNQPQHF
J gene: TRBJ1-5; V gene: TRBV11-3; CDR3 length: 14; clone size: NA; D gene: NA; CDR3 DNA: TGTGCCAGCAGCTCAGACAGGCAAAATCAGCCCCAGCATTTT; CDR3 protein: CASSSDRQNQPQHF